The 3 T cell receptor beta chains reported below all come from one sample, sequenced in a study of blood T cell repertoires in COVID-19. Measured with immunoSEQ multiplex PCR; TCRdb has only the in-frame clones, and not every one. The data contain about 250,000 clones, more than 70% of them seen just once; the ten biggest clones take up roughly 8.8%. The specimen was peripheral blood. These receptors were obtained from a man in his forties with active or convalescent COVID-19.

The V call is TRBV11-2, the J call TRBJ1-1; the D gene is possibly TRBD1 (5 bases). The CDR3 runs 13 residues. Germline loops: CDR1 SGHAT, CDR2 FQNNGV. With 6 bases removed from V and 1 base from J, the gap between germline ends came to 9 bases. The DNA for the CDR3 is TGTGCCAGCAGACGAGACAGGAACACTGAAGCTTTCTTT. Amino acid sequence: CASRRDRNTEAFF.

The chain combines TRBV18 with TRBJ1-2; D is possibly TRBD1 (5 bases). V shed 0 bases and J shed 3 bases, with 8 bases lying between them. Germline loops: CDR1 KGHSH, CDR2 LQKENI. This CDR3 is 14 amino acids long. The CDR3 DNA is TGTGCCAGCTCACCACCGGGGCCCCACTATGGCTACACCTTC. Protein product: CASSPPGPHYGYTF.

The V and J genes are TRBV4-2 and TRBJ2-3; unclear D gene. The CDR3 spans 13 residues. Trimming stripped 0 bases from V and 5 bases from J, with 6 bases between. Germline V gene sequence: CDR1 LGHNA, CDR2 YNFKEQ. CDR3 DNA sequence: TGTGCCAGCAGCCAAGAAAATAAAGATACGCAGTATTTT. It is translated as CASSQENKDTQYF.